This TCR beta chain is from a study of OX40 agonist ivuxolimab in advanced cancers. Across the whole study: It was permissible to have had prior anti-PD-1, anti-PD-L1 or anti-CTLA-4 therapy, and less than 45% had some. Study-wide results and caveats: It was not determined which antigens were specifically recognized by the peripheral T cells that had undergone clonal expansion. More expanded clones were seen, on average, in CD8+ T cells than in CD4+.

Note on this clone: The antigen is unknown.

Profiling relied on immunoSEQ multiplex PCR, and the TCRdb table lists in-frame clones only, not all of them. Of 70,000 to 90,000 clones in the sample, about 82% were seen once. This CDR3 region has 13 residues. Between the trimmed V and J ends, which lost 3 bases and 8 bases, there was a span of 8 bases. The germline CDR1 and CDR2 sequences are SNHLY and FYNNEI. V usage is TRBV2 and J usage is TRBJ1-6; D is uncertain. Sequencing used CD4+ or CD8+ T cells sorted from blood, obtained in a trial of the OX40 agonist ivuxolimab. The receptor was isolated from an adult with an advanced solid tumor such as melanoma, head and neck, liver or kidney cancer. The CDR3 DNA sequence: TGTGCCAGCAGTGAGGCAAGGGATTCACCCCTCCACTTT. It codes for CASSEARDSPLHF.